The present entry profiles one T cell receptor (beta chain) with its context. Sequencing used immunoSEQ multiplex PCR; TCRdb keeps in-frame clones, though not all of them. The sample lists about 54,000 clones, over 65% seen once, with roughly 4.5% in the top ten. The germline CDR1 and CDR2 sequences are MNHEY and SVGAGI. The CDR3 consists of 13 residues. V lost 7 bases to trimming and J lost 0 bases, with 10 bases between them. The sample originates from a study of blood T cell repertoires in COVID-19. About the research overall: From the United States, Italy and Spain came samples of acute and convalescent COVID-19.

This clonotype originated in a man between 40 and 49 years old with active COVID-19. Material for sequencing was peripheral blood. This sequence joins TRBV6-5 and TRBJ2-7, with D tentatively TRBD1 (6 bases). DNA for the CDR3: TGTGCCAGCACCGAAGGGGGCTCCTACGAGCAGTACTTC. Translated: CASTEGGSYEQYF.